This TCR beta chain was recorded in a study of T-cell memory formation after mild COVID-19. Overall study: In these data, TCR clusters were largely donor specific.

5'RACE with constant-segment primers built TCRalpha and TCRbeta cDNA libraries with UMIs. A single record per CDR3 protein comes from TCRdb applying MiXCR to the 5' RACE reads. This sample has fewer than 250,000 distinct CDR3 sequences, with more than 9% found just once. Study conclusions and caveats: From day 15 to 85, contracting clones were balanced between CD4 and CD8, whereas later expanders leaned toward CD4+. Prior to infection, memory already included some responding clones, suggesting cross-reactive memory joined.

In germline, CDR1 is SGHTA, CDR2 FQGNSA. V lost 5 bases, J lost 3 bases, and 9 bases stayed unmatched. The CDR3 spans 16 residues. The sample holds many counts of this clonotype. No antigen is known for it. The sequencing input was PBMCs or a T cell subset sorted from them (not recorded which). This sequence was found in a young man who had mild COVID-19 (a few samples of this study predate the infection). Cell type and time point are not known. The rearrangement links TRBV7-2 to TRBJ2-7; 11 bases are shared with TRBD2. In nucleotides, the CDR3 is TGTGCCAGCAGCCAGTCATCCGGGACTAGCGGCTACGAGCAGTACTTC. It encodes CASSQSSGTSGYEQYF.